This TCR beta chain was found in a study of cytomegalovirus exposure and HLA in healthy donors. The study's findings and limits: Roughly uniform depth of sequencing across donors was assumed in presence/absence analyses. At a 0.05 false discovery rate, a later analysis found approximately 17,000 TCR beta sequences to be associated with HLA alleles. TCR beta chain V- and J-gene trimming was linked, in a later analysis, to a missense variant in DCLRE1C. The classifier was said to identify cytomegalovirus status with high specificity and sensitivity.

Both 60 Vbeta primers and 13 Jbeta primers went into the PCR. Sequencing used immunoSEQ multiplex PCR; TCRdb keeps in-frame clones, though not all of them. The data hold about 200,000 clones, with around 75% observed a single time. Worth noting for this clone: What it binds is not known.

Trimming shortened V by 4 bases and J by 0 bases, and 17 bases separated the two germline ends. This CDR3 has 17 residues. Germline CDR1 reads MGHRA; CDR2 reads YSYEKL. Sequences were obtained from PBMCs. This receptor was obtained from a woman aged 25 to 45 in good health and CMV-seronegative. The chain joins TRBV4-1 to TRBJ2-3, with D perhaps matching TRBD2 (5 bases). Here the CDR3 DNA reads TGCGCCAGCAGCCCGTACCCCCCCGGCGGGAGCACAGATACGCAGTATTTT. Residues: CASSPYPPGGSTDTQYF.